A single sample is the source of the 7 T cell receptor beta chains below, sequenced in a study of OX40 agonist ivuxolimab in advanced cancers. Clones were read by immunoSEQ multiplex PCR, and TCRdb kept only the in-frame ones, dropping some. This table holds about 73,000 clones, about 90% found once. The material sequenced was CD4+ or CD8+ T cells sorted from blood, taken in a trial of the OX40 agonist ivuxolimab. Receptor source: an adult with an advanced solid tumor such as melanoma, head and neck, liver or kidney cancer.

This CDR3 is CASRGTEETQYF. In DNA, the CDR3 is TGTGCCAGCAGAGGGACAGAAGAGACCCAGTACTTC. The V and J genes are TRBV2 and TRBJ2-5; 7 nucleotides match TRBD1. V lost 6 bases to trimming and J lost 3 bases; unmatched junction nucleotides: 1. CDR1 is SNHLY, CDR2 FYNNEI, per germline. The CDR3 spans 12 residues.

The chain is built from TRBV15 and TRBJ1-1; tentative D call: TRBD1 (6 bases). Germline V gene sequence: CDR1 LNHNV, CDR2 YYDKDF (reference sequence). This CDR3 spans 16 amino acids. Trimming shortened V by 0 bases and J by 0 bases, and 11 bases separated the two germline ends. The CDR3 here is CATSRDATGLNTEAFF. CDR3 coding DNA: TGTGCCACCAGCAGAGACGCGACAGGCTTGAACACTGAAGCTTTCTTT.

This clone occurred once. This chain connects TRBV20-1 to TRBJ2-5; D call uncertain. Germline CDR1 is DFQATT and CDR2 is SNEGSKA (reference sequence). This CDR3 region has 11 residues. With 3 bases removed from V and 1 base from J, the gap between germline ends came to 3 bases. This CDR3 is CSASTQETQYF. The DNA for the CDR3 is TGCAGTGCTAGCACCCAAGAGACCCAGTACTTC.

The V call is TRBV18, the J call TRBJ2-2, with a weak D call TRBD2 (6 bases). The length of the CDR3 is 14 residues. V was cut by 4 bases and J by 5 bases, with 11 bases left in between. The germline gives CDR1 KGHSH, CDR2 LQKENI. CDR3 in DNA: TGTGCCAGCTCACGACTAGGGCGGACCGGGGAGCTGTTTTTT. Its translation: CASSRLGRTGELFF.

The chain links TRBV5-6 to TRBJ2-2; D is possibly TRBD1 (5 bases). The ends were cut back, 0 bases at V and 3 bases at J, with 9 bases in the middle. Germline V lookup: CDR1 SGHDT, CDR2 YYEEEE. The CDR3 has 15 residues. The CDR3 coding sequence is TGTGCCAGCAGCTTGGCGGGCAGGGACACCGGGGAGCTGTTTTTT. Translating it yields CASSLAGRDTGELFF. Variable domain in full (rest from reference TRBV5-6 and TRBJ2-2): DAGVTQSPTHLIKTRGQQVTLRCSPKSGHDTVSWYQQALGQGPQFIFQYYEEEERQRGNFPDRFSGHQFPNYSSELNVNALLLGDSALYLCASSLAGRDTGELFFGEGSRLTVL.

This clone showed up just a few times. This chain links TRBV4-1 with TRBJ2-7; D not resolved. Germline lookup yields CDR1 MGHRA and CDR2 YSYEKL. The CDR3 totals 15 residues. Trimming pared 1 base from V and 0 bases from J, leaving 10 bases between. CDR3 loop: CASSQVLVSSYEQYF. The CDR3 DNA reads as TGCGCCAGCAGCCAAGTCCTAGTAAGCTCCTACGAGCAGTACTTC.

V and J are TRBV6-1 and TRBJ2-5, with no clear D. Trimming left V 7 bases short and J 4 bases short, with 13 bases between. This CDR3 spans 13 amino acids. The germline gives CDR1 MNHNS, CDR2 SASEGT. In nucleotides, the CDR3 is TGTGCCAGCACCGAGTCGGGCCGAGAGACCCAGTACTTC. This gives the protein CASTESGRETQYF.